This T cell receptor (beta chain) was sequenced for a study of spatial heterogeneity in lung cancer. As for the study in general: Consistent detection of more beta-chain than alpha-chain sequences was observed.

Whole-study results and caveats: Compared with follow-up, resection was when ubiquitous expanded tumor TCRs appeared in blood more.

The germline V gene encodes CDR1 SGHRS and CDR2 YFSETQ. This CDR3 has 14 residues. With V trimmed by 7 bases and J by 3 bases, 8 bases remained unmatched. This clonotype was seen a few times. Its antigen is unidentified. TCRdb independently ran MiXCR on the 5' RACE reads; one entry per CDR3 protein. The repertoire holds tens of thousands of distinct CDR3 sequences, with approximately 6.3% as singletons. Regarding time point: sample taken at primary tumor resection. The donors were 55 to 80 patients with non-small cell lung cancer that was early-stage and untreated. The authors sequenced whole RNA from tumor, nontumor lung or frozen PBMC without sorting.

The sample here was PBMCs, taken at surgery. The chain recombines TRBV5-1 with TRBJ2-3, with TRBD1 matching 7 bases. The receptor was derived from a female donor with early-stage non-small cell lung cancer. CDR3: CASRSGTATDTQYF. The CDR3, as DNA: TGCGCCAGCCGATCCGGGACAGCGACAGATACGCAGTATTTT. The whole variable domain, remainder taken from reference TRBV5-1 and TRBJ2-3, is KAGVTQTPRYLIKTRGQQVTLSCSPISGHRSVSWYQQTPGQGLQFLFEYFSETQRNKGNFPGRFSGRQFSNSRSEMNVSTLELGDSALYLCASRSGTATDTQYFGPGTRLTVL.